Sequencing of this T cell receptor (beta chain) was carried out in a study of T cell responses to AZD1222 COVID-19 vaccine. Overall study findings and caveats: Repertoire samples came only from after the peak T cell response. In a largely white British group with more females than males, clonal diversity was possibly underestimated. Spike-specific TCR breadth and depth went up after people got two AZD1222 doses.

A note on this clone: Its antigen is undetermined.

This CDR3 is 13 amino acids long. V lost 6 bases and J 2 bases, leaving 10 bases between the germline ends. In germline, CDR1 is MNHEY, CDR2 SVGAGI. Data came from immunoSEQ multiplex PCR; TCRdb stores just in-frame clones and leaves some out. The sample records about 67,000 clones, roughly 80% being singletons. The receptor was derived from an adult who received the AZD1222 COVID-19 vaccine. V and J are TRBV6-5 and TRBJ1-2, with D maybe TRBD1 (5 bases). The sequencing used peripheral blood, collected 28 days after the second AZD1222 dose. DNA of the CDR3: TGTGCCAGCAGCCCGGGACGGAACTATGGCTACACCTTC. It translates to CASSPGRNYGYTF.